The clone carrying this TCR beta chain was found a few times. Its antigen remains unidentified. Possible read error: a much larger clone is one base away. The sample originates from a study of breast tumors, draining lymph nodes, adjacent tissues. Whole-study findings and limits: Tumor TCR diversity was below lymph nodes but above nontumor tissue.

The CDR3 spans 14 residues. V was pared by 5 bases and J by 2 bases, with 12 bases between. Germline V gene sequence: CDR1 MNHEY, CDR2 SVGEGT. MiXCR, run by TCRdb on the multiplex PCR reads, gives a single entry per CDR3 protein. The sample holds about 110,000 distinct CDR3 sequences, more than 30% seen once. Breast cancer patients provided tissue from their axillary draining lymph nodes. The material sequenced was axillary lymph node tissue. The rearrangement links TRBV6-2 or TRBV6-3 to TRBJ1-2; D not certain. The clonotype originates from a female donor with breast cancer. Some clones in this sample may be carry-over from other donors' samples. DNA for the CDR3: TGTGCCAGCAGTCATGGGAGGGAAAACTATGGCTACACCTTC. Translated: CASSHGRENYGYTF.